The TCR beta chain under discussion was sequenced for a study of T cell repertoires in cytomegalovirus infection (dated by TCRdb to about 2019). About the study as a whole: Recently identified HLA-C-restricted CMV epitopes, whose presentation resists viral immunomodulation, were targeted by peptide stimulations together with well-studied HLA-B-restricted epitopes. Donor HLA type was relevant to the analysis, as public TCR beta signatures indicated carriage of CMV infection together with the matching HLA type.

The sample's treatment or condition, from its label and the paper: in vitro stimulation with specific CMV peptide epitopes to enrich CMV-specific T cells. This sample was sequenced with an Illumina HiSeq 1500. TCRdb redid the processing of the public reads, applying fastp at Q25 and MiXCR, and retained in-frame beta chains. Every distinct CDR3 protein forms one entry, paired with its most common genes and DNA. Here the sample has fewer than 650,000 distinct CDR3 sequences; roughly 42% occur a single time. Clones ranked in the top ten supply about half of the sample. On the study overall, not on this receptor specifically: In both this cohort and an independent approximately 350-donor cohort, the cumulative frequency of public TCR beta family members distinguished carriers of CMV infection plus the relevant HLA type. The ex vivo response was dominated by HLA-C-restricted CMV-specific TCR beta clonotypes, which also provided the single most frequent clonotype in two of eight donors.

As to this clonotype: Its cognate antigen has yet to be identified. No quality values exist for individual bases; no much larger clone is one base distant.

Material: cultured PBMCs, obtained from culture after CMV antigen stimulation. This receptor was obtained from a human donor in good health (CMV status not recorded). Some clones in this sample may be carry-over from other donors' samples.

The CDR3 reads CASSESASNQPQHF. The DNA is TGTGCCAGCAGTGAGTCAGCGAGCAATCAGCCCCAGCATTTT. The chain links TRBV6-6 with TRBJ1-5, with no confident D gene call. V is shortened by 5 bases, J by 1 base, and the region joining them spans 9 bases. CDR1 MNHNY and CDR2 SVGAGI are derived from the germline V gene (reference sequence). The CDR3 covers 14 residues, taking in both the cysteine and the phenylalanine. Only CDR3 DNA remains: 42 bases, in frame from the first base.